A single sample gave rise to the 24 T cell receptor beta chains below, sequenced in a study of blood T cell repertoires in COVID-19. Clones were read by immunoSEQ multiplex PCR, and TCRdb kept only the in-frame ones, dropping some. The top ten hold approximately 8.7% of the sample, which has 110,000 or so clones, about nine tenths seen once. The sequencing input was peripheral blood. Every receptor here comes from a man aged 65 to 79 who had recovered from COVID-19.

The chain links TRBV20-1 to TRBJ2-7, with D possibly TRBD2 on 5 matching bases. Looked up from germline, CDR1 is DFQATT and CDR2 is SNEGSKA (reference sequence). The CDR3 covers 14 residues. V lost 3 bases and J 6 bases, leaving 18 bases between the germline ends. The CDR3 spells CSASKAEEVLEQYF. CDR3 DNA sequence: TGCAGTGCTAGTAAGGCCGAGGAGGTTCTCGAGCAGTACTTC.

This clone was detected a few times. V and J are TRBV18 and TRBJ2-2, with D possibly TRBD2 on 6 matching bases. Germline assignment: CDR1 KGHSH and CDR2 LQKENI. Trimming pared 5 bases from V and 8 bases from J, leaving 15 bases between. The CDR3 totals 14 residues. The CDR3, as DNA: TGTGCCAGCTCATCACAAGCGGGCACGGGGGAGCTGTTTTTT. Translation gives CASSSQAGTGELFF.

The rearrangement links TRBV4-3 to TRBJ1-3; 12 bases align to TRBD1. In germline, CDR1 is LGHNA, CDR2 YSLEER. The V and J ends lost 4 bases and 2 bases, in that order; junction bases with no gene match: 6. CDR3 length: 17 residues. CDR3 nucleotides: TGCGCCAGCAGCCCGTCCCGGGACAGGGGGCCTGGAAACACCATATATTTT. Protein: CASSPSRDRGPGNTIYF.

The rearrangement links TRBV9 to TRBJ1-1, with 7 positions matching TRBD1. CDR1 and CDR2 (germline): SGDLS, YYNGEE. This CDR3 is built from 14 residues. With 5 bases clipped from V and 3 bases from J, the junction kept 7 bases outside the gene matches. The DNA of the CDR3 is TGTGCCAGCAGTCCGGAGGGGGCCTACACTGAAGCTTTCTTT. Translation: CASSPEGAYTEAFF. The whole variable domain, filled in from reference TRBV9 and TRBJ1-1, reads DSGVTQTPKHLITATGQRVTLRCSPRSGDLSVYWYQQSLDQGLQFLIQYYNGEERAKGNILERFSAQQFPDLHSELNLSSLELGDSALYFCASSPEGAYTEAFFGQGTRLTVV.

V usage is TRBV6-5 and J usage is TRBJ1-2; 7 bases match TRBD1. The V gene end was trimmed by 6 bases and the J gene end by 8 bases; junction bases not matched to a gene: 9. The CDR3 length is 13 residues. The germline V gene encodes CDR1 MNHEY and CDR2 SVGAGI. CDR3 nucleotides: TGTGCCAGCAGCCTAGACAGGGTTGCGGGCTACACCTTC. Translated: CASSLDRVAGYTF.

This sequence joins TRBV28 and TRBJ2-5, with TRBD1 matching 7 bases. The CDR3 extends over 19 amino acids. V dropped 3 bases and J dropped 5; count of bases not matched to a gene: 21. Per the germline V gene, CDR1 is MDHEN and CDR2 is SYDVKM. The CDR3 coding sequence is TGTGCCAGCAGTTTTTCCCAGAGCTGGGACAGTCAAAACGGGGAGACCCAGTACTTC. This encodes CASSFSQSWDSQNGETQYF.

The V gene is TRBV4-2, the J gene TRBJ1-4; 8 bases align to TRBD1. CDR1 and CDR2 from the germline V gene are LGHNA and YNFKEQ. The CDR3 runs 16 residues. V lost 2 bases to trimming and J lost 5 bases; unmatched junction nucleotides: 7. The CDR3 region has the DNA TGTGCCAGCAGCCAACCGACAGGGGTGGGGAATGAAAAACTGTTTTTT. It specifies CASSQPTGVGNEKLFF.

This clone was counted only a few times. The chain joins TRBV4-2 to TRBJ1-2; TRBD1 might be the D (6 bases). Per the germline V gene, CDR1 is LGHNA and CDR2 is YNFKEQ. Trimming cost V 5 bases and J 8 bases, with 18 bases left between them. CDR3 length: 14 amino acids. CDR3 sequence (DNA): TGTGCCAGCAGCTCCGGGGCGGGGGCGCCGGGCTACACCTTC. Its translation is CASSSGAGAPGYTF.

The J gene is TRBJ2-3, the V gene TRBV5-1, with a weak D call TRBD2 (5 bases). Germline loops: CDR1 SGHRS, CDR2 YFSETQ. The CDR3 loop spans 17 amino acids. V gave up 4 bases and J gave up 0 bases, with 18 bases separating them. In DNA form, the CDR3 reads TGCGCCAGCAGCCTGGGCCCCGGACTGCCTAGCACAGATACGCAGTATTTT. This gives the protein CASSLGPGLPSTDTQYF.

The chain couples TRBV11-2 to TRBJ2-2, with TRBD2 matching over 10 bases. Unmatched junction bases numbered 4, after V lost 2 bases and J lost 4 bases. Germline V lookup: CDR1 SGHAT, CDR2 FQNNGV. The CDR3 runs 16 residues. The CDR3 reads CASSLNSGRRTGELFF. DNA for the CDR3: TGTGCCAGCAGCTTAAATAGCGGGAGGCGCACCGGGGAGCTGTTTTTT.

This sequence joins TRBV6-5 and TRBJ1-2; 9 bases match TRBD1. The CDR3 sequence is 13 residues long. CDR1 MNHEY and CDR2 SVGAGI come from the germline V gene. V lost 5 bases and J lost 8; bases outside the gene matches: 6. DNA for the CDR3: TGTGCCAGCAGTCCCGGGACAGGGCTCGGCTACACCTTC. As protein: CASSPGTGLGYTF.

This chain uses TRBV5-1 with TRBJ1-1, with D tentatively TRBD1 (6 bases). Germline CDR1 and CDR2: SGHRS and YFSETQ. The CDR3 has 17 residues. V lost 4 bases, J lost 0 bases, and 19 bases lay in between. The CDR3 region has the DNA TGCGCCAGCAGCATCTGGACAGCAAGTAACATGAACACTGAAGCTTTCTTT. As protein: CASSIWTASNMNTEAFF.

V usage is TRBV5-1 and J usage is TRBJ2-7; D is possibly TRBD1 (6 bases). This CDR3 is 15 amino acids long. Germline V CDR1 and CDR2: SGHRS, YFSETQ. Trimming took 5 bases from V and 3 from J, leaving 18 bases between them. CDR3 coding DNA: TGCGCCAGCAGGGTAGCCGGGACAAAAGACTACGAGCAGTACTTC. Protein: CASRVAGTKDYEQYF.

The chain has TRBV27 and TRBJ2-7, with D unclear. The germline V gene has CDR1 MNHEY and CDR2 SMNVEV (reference sequence). V was cut by 2 bases and J by 1 base, with 9 bases left in between. The CDR3 length is 14 residues. CDR3 amino acids: CASSLRGGSYEQYF. The CDR3 DNA sequence: TGTGCCAGCAGTTTACGAGGCGGATCCTACGAGCAGTACTTC.

The chain is built from TRBV6-2 or TRBV6-3 and TRBJ2-6; 9 positions agree with TRBD1. Germline-derived CDR1 and CDR2 are MNHEY and SVGEGT. The length of the CDR3 is 17 residues. Losses at the gene ends were 5 bases for V and 4 bases for J; bases not matched to a gene: 9. The DNA for the CDR3 is TGTGCCAGCAGTCCCGGGACAGGGAGACCCGGGGCCAACGTCCTGACTTTC. This translates into CASSPGTGRPGANVLTF.

CDR3 loop: CATAARGGPTDTQYF. As DNA, the CDR3 is TGTGCCACCGCCGCGCGGGGGGGGCCTACAGATACGCAGTATTTT. The gene calls are TRBV24-1 and TRBJ2-3; 9 nucleotides line up with TRBD2. The J segment lost 3 bases and the V segment lost 9 bases, leaving 9 bases of the junction unmatched. This CDR3 spans 15 amino acids. Germline CDR1 KGHDR, CDR2 SFDVKD.

The chain carries TRBV6-6 and TRBJ1-1; 9 positions agree with TRBD1. After removal of 2 bases from V and 5 bases from J, the junction contained 3 bases not matched to a gene. Germline lookup yields CDR1 MNHNY and CDR2 SVGAGI (reference sequence). The CDR3 consists of 14 residues. The CDR3 here is CASSYTGGETEAFF. As DNA, the CDR3 is TGTGCCAGCAGTTACACAGGGGGCGAGACTGAAGCTTTCTTT.

The V and J genes are TRBV7-6 and TRBJ2-1; TRBD1 matches 9 bases. CDR3 length equals 17 residues. Germline V CDR1 and CDR2: SGHVS, FNYEAQ. Unmatched junction bases numbered 16, after V lost 6 bases and J lost 7 bases. DNA for the CDR3: TGTGCCAGCAGTTTAAGACCAAGGGACAGGGCTGGAAATGAGCAGTTCTTC. It yields the protein CASSLRPRDRAGNEQFF.

The CDR3 loop reads CASSQERGLKEDTQYF. In nucleotides, the CDR3 is TGCGCCAGCAGCCAAGAAAGAGGGCTCAAAGAGGATACGCAGTATTTT. The chain has TRBV4-1 and TRBJ2-3; perhaps TRBD2 as D (5 bases). The CDR3 has 16 amino acids. V was clipped by 0 bases and J by 6 bases, with 16 bases between them. The germline CDR1 and CDR2 sequences are MGHRA and YSYEKL.

The genes are TRBV11-2 and TRBJ1-1, with D unresolved. The ends were cut back, 0 bases at V and 6 bases at J, with 11 bases in the middle. The CDR3 extends over 14 amino acids. The germline CDR1 and CDR2 sequences are SGHAT and FQNNGV. The CDR3 spells CASSLDFGVPEAFF. The CDR3, as DNA: TGTGCCAGCAGCTTAGATTTCGGGGTTCCTGAAGCTTTCTTT.

The V gene is TRBV19, the J gene TRBJ2-5, with 13 bases identical to TRBD2. Germline V gene data show CDR1 as LNHDA and CDR2 as SQIVND (reference sequence). V lost 8 bases, J lost 1 base, and 7 bases stayed unmatched. This CDR3 is built from 16 residues. The CDR3, as DNA: TGTGCCAGTTGCCCAAGACTAGCGGGGGGCCAAGAGACCCAGTACTTC. Its protein is CASCPRLAGGQETQYF.

The chain uses TRBV5-1 and TRBJ1-3; D may be TRBD1 (6 bases). Between the trimmed V and J ends, which lost 1 base and 3 bases, there was a span of 11 bases. The length of the CDR3 is 15 residues. Looked up from germline, CDR1 is SGHRS and CDR2 is YFSETQ. CDR3 nucleotides: TGCGCCAGCAGCTTGCAGGGGCGAGATGGAAACACCATATATTTT. It is translated as CASSLQGRDGNTIYF.

The chain carries TRBV24-1 and TRBJ1-1; D unclear. The length of the CDR3 is 10 residues. V was pared by 8 bases and J by 3 bases, with 3 bases between. The V gene's germline CDR1 is KGHDR and CDR2 SFDVKD. CDR3 bases: TGTGCCACCACATACACTGAAGCTTTCTTT. Translating it yields CATTYTEAFF.

The chain carries TRBV28 and TRBJ1-5; a weak D match, TRBD1 (6 bases). V was pared by 4 bases and J by 0 bases, with 7 bases between. In germline, CDR1 is MDHEN, CDR2 SYDVKM. The CDR3 consists of 14 residues. The CDR3 DNA sequence: TGTGCCAGCAGTTGGACAGATAGCAATCAGCCCCAGCATTTT. Residues: CASSWTDSNQPQHF.